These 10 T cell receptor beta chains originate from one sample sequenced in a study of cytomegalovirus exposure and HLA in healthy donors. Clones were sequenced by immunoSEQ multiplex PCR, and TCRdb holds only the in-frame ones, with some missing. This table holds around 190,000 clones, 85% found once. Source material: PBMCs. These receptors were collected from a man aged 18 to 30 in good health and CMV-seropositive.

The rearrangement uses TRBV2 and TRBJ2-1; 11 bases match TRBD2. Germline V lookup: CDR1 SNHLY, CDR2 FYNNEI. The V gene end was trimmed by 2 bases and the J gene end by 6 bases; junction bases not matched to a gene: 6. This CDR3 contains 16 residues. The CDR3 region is CASSESGLAGTNEQFF. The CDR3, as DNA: TGTGCCAGCAGTGAATCCGGACTAGCGGGTACCAATGAGCAGTTCTTC.

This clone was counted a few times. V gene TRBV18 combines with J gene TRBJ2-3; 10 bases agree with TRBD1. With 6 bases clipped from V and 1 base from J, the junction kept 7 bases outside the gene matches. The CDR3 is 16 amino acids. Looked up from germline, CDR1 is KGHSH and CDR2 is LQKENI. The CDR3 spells CASSPTGTGGTDTQYF. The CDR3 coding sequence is TGTGCCAGCTCGCCAACCGGGACAGGGGGCACAGATACGCAGTATTTT.

CDR3 sequence reads: CSVAQGIVDEKLFF. The DNA of the CDR3 is TGCAGCGTAGCCCAGGGTATAGTCGATGAAAAACTGTTTTTT. This sequence joins TRBV29-1 and TRBJ1-4, with D possibly TRBD1 on 5 matching bases. The V gene lost 6 bases and the J gene lost 6 bases, with 17 bases spanning the gap. Germline lookup yields CDR1 SQVTM and CDR2 ANQGSEA. The CDR3 loop spans 14 amino acids.

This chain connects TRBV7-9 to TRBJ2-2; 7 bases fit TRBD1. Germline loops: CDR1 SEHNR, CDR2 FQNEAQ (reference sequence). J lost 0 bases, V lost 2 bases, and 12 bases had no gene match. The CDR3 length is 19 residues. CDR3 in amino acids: CASSLIYRDSAPNTGELFF. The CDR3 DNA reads TGTGCCAGCAGCTTAATTTATCGGGACAGTGCTCCGAACACCGGGGAGCTGTTTTTT.

The CDR3 DNA reads as TGCGCCAGCAGCTTGGAGGACTCGGTAGATACGCAGTATTTT. Its translation is CASSLEDSVDTQYF. The chain links TRBV5-1 to TRBJ2-3; TRBD2 is a possible D gene (5 bases). The CDR3 extends over 14 amino acids. The V end lost 0 bases, the J end lost 5 bases, and 10 bases lay between the germline ends. Germline CDR1 is SGHRS and CDR2 is YFSETQ.

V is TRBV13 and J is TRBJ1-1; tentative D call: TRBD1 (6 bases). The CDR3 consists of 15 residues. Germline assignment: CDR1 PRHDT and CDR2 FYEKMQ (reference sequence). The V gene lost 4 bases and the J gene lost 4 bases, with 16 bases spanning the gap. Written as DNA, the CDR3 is TGTGCCAGCAGCTCCACTCCAGGGGACGGCACTGAAGCTTTCTTT. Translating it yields CASSSTPGDGTEAFF.

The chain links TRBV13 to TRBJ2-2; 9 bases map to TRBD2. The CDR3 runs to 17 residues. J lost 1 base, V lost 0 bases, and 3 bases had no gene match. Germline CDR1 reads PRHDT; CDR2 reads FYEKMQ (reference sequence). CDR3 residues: CASSLGLLAGNTGELFF. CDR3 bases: TGTGCCAGCAGCTTAGGCCTACTAGCGGGGAACACCGGGGAGCTGTTTTTT.

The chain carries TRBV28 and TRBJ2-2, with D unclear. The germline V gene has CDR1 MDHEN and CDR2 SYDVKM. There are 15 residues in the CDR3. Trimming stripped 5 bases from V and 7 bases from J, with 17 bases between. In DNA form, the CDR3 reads TGTGCCAGCAGTCTCGTCCCCCACTACCACGGGGAGCTGTTTTTT. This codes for CASSLVPHYHGELFF.

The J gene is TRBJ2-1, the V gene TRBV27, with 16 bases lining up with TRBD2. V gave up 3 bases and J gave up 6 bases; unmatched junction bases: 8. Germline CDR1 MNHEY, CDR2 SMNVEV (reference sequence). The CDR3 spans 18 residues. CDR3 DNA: TGTGCCAGCAGTTTTTGGGGACTAGCGGGAGGGCCTTCCAATGAGCAGTTCTTC. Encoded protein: CASSFWGLAGGPSNEQFF.

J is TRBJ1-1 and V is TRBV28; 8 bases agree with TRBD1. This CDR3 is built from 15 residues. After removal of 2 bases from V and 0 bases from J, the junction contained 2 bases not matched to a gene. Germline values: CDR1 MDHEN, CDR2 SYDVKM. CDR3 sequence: CASSLGTGLNTEAFF. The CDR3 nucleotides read TGTGCCAGCAGTTTAGGGACAGGTTTGAACACTGAAGCTTTCTTT.